This T cell receptor (beta chain) was found in a study of beta chain features in type 1 diabetes. For the study at large: Analysis included 107,917,701 sorted cells drawn from all samples.

CDR1 GTSNPN and CDR2 SVGIG come from the germline V gene (reference sequence). Trimming removed 4 bases at V and 7 bases at J, with 10 bases between. The CDR3 sequence is 11 residues long. Cell sorting via CD45RO/CCR7/CD25/CD127/CD95/CD27 was performed to obtain CD4+ naive, central memory, regulatory and stem cell-like memory cells. Populations isolated by sorting all had purity greater than 95%. The sequenced template was cDNA made from the entire isolated RNA. Method: immunoSEQ multiplex PCR; TCRdb's copy keeps in-frame clones and lacks some. Of a few hundred thousand clones listed, about 32% are singletons.

The TCR originated in a man aged 18 to 30 in good health. The chain couples TRBV30 to TRBJ1-1; D gene unclear. The source material was naive CD4+ T cells from blood. The CDR3 DNA sequence: TGTGCCTGGACGAACCGGGGTGAAGCTTTCTTT. It is translated as CAWTNRGEAFF.